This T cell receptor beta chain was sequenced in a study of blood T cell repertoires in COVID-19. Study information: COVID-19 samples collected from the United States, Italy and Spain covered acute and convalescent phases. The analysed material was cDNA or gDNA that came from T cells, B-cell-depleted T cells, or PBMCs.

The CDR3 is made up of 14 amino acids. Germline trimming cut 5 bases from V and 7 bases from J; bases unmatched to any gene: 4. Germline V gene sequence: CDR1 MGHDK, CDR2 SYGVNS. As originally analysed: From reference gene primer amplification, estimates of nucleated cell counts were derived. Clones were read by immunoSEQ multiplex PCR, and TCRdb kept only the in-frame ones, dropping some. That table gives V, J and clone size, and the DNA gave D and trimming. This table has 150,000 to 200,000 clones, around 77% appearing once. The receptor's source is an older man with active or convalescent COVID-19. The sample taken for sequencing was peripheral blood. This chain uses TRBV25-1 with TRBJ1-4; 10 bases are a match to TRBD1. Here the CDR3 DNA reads TGTGCCAGCAGTAAGACAGGGGGCGGTGAAAAACTGTTTTTT. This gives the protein CASSKTGGGEKLFF.